A selection of T cell receptor beta chains follows, all from one sample in a study of cytomegalovirus exposure and HLA in healthy donors. Some clones are missing from TCRdb's copy, which holds only in-frame ones; the method was immunoSEQ multiplex PCR. The sample shows roughly 93,000 clones, 80% of them seen only once. The sample comprised PBMCs. Every receptor here comes from a man in his thirties or forties in good health and CMV-seronegative. The CDR3 runs from the conserved cysteine through the conserved F or W.

TRBV7-9	13	TRBJ2-3	CASRGQGADTQYF
TRBV19	17	TRBJ1-1	CASSIQADRGGRTEAFF
TRBV30	14	TRBJ1-2	CAWRRTQWAEGYTF
TRBV9	17	TRBJ1-6	CASSSRQVSSYNSPLHF
TRBV2	13	TRBJ1-1	CASSQGARTEAFF
TRBV25-1	14	TRBJ2-7	CASSRRGGSYEQYF
TRBV18	14	TRBJ1-4	CASILGQGAEKLFF
TRBV7-3	16	TRBJ2-1	CASSLVGTGVNNEQFF
TRBV7-2	14	TRBJ1-5	CASSLSSRQQPQHF
TRBV11-3	13	TRBJ2-7	CASSLQAFSEQYF
TRBV25-1	14	TRBJ2-2	CASSENREAGELFF
TRBV29-1	13	TRBJ1-4	CSACGEANEKLFF
TRBV12-2	12	TRBJ1-1	CASRKQDTEAFF
TRBV12-1	16	TRBJ1-5	CASSFTAGVVSQPQHF
TRBV5-4	11	TRBJ1-1	CASSFRSEAFF
TRBV7-2	16	TRBJ1-5	CASSLARVTSNQPQHF
TRBV5-1	13	TRBJ2-2	CASSLPRSGELFF
TRBV23-1	15	TRBJ1-2	CASSHSGQYNYGYTF
TRBV5-1	16	TRBJ1-1	CASSLEPTDMNTEAFF
TRBV6-5	16	.	CASSSPRRGRTGEQYF
TRBV6-5	14	TRBJ2-7	CASSITGTVHEQYF
TRBV5-1	13	TRBJ2-7	CASSVQATYEQYF
TRBV5-1	16	TRBJ2-7	CASSSQPLGTGQGQYF
TRBV2	13	TRBJ1-5	CASSLGTDQPQHF
TRBV19	15	TRBJ1-2	CASSMLKGGSYGYTF
TRBV6-4	15	TRBJ1-1	CASSRDSLPNTEAFF
TRBV18	19	TRBJ2-1	CASSPGGSEHSGGYNEQFF
TRBV27	11	TRBJ2-7	CASGYGLEQYF
TRBV30	12	TRBJ2-7	CAWTPQGGEQYF
TRBV10-3	13	TRBJ1-5	CAISDGPNQPQHF
TRBV2	17	TRBJ2-3	CASSEGLAGGLTDTQYF
TRBV6-1	15	TRBJ2-7	CASNHEDRLYYEQYF
TRBV7-2	15	TRBJ2-1	CASSFRGQGASEQFF
TRBV30	14	TRBJ2-7	CAWAPGQGLHEQYF
TRBV5-6	13	TRBJ2-7	CASSFRRPGVQYF
TRBV10-3	13	TRBJ1-2	CAISVDNNYGYTF
TRBV28	13	TRBJ2-3	CASSLGTSGKQYF
TRBV9	15	TRBJ2-1	CASSVGTSGDNEQFF
TRBV28	12	TRBJ2-1	CASTESRNEQFF
TRBV2	19	TRBJ1-4	CASSDFLSDRGREEEKLFF
TRBV18	13	TRBJ2-7	CASSPPKGDEQYF
TRBV30	14	TRBJ1-4	CAWSGQATNEKLFF
TRBV19	14	TRBJ1-2	CASTVGQGDYGYTF
TRBV9	13	TRBJ2-7	CASSVGDSYEQYF
TRBV20-1	10	TRBJ2-7	CSAAQDEQYF
TRBV10-1	14	TRBJ2-5	CASSDTSGQETQYF
TRBV15	14	TRBJ1-2	CATSSRQASYGYTF
TRBV5-5	18	TRBJ2-1	CASSFTSGRALSYNEQFF
TRBV19	14	TRBJ2-1	CASSIKDRDNEQFF
TRBV19	14	TRBJ1-1	CASSRTGGSTEAFF
TRBV2	14	TRBJ1-1	CASSVGGDETEAFF
TRBV27	15	TRBJ1-1	CASSLSTSGLTEAFF
TRBV7-6	14	TRBJ1-3	CASSLAAGGNTIYF
TRBV6-1	15	TRBJ1-2	CASSENSEGNYGYTF
TRBV14	18	TRBJ1-4	CASSQGDRLTFPNEKLFF